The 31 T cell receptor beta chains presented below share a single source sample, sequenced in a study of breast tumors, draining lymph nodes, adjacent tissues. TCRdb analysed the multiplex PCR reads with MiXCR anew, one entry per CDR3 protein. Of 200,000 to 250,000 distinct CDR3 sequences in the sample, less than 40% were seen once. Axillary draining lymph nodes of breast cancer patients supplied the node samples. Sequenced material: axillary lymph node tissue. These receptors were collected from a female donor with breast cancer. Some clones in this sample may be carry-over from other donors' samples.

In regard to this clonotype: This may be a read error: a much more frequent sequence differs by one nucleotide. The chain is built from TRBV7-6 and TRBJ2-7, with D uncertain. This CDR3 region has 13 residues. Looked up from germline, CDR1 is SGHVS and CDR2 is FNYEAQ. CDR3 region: CASSTTPAYGQYF. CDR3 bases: TGTGCCAGCAGCACTACTCCAGCCTACGGGCAGTACTTC.

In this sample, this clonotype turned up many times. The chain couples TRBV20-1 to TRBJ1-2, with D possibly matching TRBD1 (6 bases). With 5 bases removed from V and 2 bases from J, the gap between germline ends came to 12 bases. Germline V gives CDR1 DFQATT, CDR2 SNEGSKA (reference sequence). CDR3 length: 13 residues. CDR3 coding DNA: TGCAGTGCTCGGGGGGCAGCGAACTATGGCTACACCTTC. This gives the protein CSARGAANYGYTF.

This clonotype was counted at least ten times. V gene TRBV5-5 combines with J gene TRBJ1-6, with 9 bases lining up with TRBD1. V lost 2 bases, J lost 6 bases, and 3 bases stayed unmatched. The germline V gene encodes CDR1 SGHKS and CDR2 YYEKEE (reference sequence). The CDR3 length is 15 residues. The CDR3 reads CASSFKDRGNSPLHF. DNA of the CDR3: TGTGCCAGCAGCTTCAAGGACAGGGGTAATTCACCCCTCCACTTT.

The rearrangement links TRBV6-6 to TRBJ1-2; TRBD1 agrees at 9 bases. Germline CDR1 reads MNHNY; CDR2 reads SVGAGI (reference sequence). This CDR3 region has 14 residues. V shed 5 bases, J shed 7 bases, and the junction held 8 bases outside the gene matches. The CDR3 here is CASSPDRGSFGYTF. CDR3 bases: TGTGCCAGCAGTCCGGACAGGGGAAGTTTTGGCTACACCTTC.

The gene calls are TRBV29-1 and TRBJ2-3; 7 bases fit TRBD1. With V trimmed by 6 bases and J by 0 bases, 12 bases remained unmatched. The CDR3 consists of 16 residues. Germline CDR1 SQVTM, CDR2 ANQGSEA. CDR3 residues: CSVEGALRTSTDTQYF. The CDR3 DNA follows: TGCAGCGTAGAGGGGGCTCTAAGGACTAGCACAGATACGCAGTATTTT.

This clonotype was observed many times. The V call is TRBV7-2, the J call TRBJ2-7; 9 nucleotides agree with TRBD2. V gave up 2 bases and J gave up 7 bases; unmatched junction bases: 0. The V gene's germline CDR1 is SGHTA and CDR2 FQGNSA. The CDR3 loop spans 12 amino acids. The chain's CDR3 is CASSLLAGEQYF. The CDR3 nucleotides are TGTGCCAGCAGCTTACTAGCGGGGGAGCAGTACTTC.

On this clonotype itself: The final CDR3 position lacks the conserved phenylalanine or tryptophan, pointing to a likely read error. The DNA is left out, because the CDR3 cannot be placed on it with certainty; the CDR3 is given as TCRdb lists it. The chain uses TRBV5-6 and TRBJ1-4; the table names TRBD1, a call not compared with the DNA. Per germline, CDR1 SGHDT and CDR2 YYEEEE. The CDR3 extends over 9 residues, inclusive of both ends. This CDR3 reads CASSPQPGY.

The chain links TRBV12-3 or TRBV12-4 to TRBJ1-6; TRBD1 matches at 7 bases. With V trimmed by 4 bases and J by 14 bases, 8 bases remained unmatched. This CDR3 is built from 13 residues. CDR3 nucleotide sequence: TGTGCCAGCAGTTCGACAGGGCTGATGACCCTCCACTTT. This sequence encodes CASSSTGLMTLHF.

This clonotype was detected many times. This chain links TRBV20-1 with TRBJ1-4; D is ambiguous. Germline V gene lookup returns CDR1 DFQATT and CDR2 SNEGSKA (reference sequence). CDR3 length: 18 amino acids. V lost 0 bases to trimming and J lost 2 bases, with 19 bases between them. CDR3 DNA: TGCAGTGCTAGAGATGGTTTCTCGGTCTGGACGACTAATGAAAAACTGTTTTTT. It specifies CSARDGFSVWTTNEKLFF.

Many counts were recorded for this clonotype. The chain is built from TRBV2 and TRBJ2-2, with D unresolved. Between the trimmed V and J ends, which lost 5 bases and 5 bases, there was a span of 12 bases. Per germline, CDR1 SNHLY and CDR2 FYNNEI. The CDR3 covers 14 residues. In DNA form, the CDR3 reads TGTGCCAGCAGTCCCCGACTTGGGACCGGGGAGCTGTTTTTT. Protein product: CASSPRLGTGELFF. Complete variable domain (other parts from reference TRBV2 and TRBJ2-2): EPEVTQTPSHQVTQMGQEVILRCVPISNHLYFYWYRQILGQKVEFLVSFYNNEISEKSEIFDDQFSVERPDGSNFTLKIRSTKLEDSAMYFCASSPRLGTGELFFGEGSRLTVL.

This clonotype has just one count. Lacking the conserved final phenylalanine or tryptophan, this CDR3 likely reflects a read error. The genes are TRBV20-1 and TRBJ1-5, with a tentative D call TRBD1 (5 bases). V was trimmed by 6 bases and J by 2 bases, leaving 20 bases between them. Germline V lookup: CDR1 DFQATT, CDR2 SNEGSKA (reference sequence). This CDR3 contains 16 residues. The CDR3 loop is CSAWTPGLGGNQPQHG. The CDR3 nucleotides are TGCAGTGCATGGACACCTGGCCTAGGGGGCAATCAGCCCCAGCATGGT.

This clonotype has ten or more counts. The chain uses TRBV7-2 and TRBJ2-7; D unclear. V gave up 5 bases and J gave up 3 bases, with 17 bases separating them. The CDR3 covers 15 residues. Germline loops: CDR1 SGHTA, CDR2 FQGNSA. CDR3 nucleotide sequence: TGTGCCAGCAGCCACCCGAGCCAACCTTTCTACGAGCAGTACTTC. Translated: CASSHPSQPFYEQYF.

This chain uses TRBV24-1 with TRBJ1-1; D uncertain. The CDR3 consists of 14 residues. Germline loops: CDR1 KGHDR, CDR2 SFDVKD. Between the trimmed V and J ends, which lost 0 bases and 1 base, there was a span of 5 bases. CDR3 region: CATSDLCQNTEAFF. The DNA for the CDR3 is TGTGCCACCAGTGATTTGTGTCAGAACACTGAAGCTTTCTTT.

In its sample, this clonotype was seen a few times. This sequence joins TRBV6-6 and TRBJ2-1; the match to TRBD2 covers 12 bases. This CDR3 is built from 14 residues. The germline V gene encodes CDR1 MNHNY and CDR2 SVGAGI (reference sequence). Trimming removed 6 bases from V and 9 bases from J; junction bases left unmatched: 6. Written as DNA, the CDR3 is TGTGCCAGCAGGCCTAGCGGGGGGGCCGTTGAGCAGTTCTTC. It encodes CASRPSGGAVEQFF.

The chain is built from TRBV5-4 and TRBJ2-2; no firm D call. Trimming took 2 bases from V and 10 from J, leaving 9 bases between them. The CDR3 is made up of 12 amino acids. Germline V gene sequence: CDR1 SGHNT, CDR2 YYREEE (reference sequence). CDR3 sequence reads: CASSFRAAELFF. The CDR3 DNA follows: TGTGCCAGCAGCTTTAGGGCCGCGGAGCTGTTTTTT.

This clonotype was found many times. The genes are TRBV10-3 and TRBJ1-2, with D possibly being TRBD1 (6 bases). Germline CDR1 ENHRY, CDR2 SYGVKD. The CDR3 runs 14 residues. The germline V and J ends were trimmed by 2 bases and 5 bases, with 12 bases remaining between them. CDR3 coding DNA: TGTGCCATCAGTGAGGCAGGGGCGGGGTATGGCTACACCTTC. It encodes CAISEAGAGYGYTF.

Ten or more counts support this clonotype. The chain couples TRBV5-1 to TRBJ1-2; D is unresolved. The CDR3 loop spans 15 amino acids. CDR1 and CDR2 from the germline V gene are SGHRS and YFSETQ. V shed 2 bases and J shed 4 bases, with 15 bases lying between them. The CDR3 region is CASSLPGGGSYGYTF. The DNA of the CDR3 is TGCGCCAGCAGCTTACCAGGTGGCGGGTCCTATGGCTACACCTTC.

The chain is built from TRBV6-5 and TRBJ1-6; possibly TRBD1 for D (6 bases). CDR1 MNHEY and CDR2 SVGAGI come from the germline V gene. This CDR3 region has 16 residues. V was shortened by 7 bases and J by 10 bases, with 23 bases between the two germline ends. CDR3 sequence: CASTQRPGQVDSPLHF. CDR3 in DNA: TGTGCCAGCACACAACGTCCGGGACAAGTGGACTCACCCCTCCACTTT.

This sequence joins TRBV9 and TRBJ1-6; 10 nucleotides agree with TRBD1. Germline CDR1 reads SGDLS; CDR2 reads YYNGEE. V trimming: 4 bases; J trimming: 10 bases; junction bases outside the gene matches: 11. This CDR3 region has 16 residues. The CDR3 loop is CASSSLPGQGRSPLHF. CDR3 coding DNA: TGTGCCAGCAGCTCCCTCCCGGGACAGGGGCGATCACCCCTCCACTTT.

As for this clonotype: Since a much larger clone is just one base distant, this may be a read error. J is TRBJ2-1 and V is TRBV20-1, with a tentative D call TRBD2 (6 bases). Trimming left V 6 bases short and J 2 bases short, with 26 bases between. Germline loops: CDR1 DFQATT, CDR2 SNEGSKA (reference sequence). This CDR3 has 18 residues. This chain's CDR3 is CSAEGPSGSTSPYNEQFF. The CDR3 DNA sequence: TGCAGTGCGGAGGGACCGAGCGGGTCTACATCGCCCTACAATGAGCAGTTCTTC.

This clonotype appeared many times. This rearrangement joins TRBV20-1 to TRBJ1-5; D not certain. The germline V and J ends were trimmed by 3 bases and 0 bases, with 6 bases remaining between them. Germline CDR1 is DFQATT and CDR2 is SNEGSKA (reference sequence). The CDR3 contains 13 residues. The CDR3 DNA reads TGCAGTGCTAGTCCTAGTAGCAATCAGCCCCAGCATTTT. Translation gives CSASPSSNQPQHF.

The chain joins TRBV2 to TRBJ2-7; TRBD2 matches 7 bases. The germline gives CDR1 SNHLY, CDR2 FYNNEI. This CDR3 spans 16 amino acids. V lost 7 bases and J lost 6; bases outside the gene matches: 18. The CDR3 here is CASNGFNREAACEQYF. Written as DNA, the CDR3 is TGTGCCAGCAACGGCTTCAATCGGGAGGCTGCCTGCGAGCAGTACTTC.

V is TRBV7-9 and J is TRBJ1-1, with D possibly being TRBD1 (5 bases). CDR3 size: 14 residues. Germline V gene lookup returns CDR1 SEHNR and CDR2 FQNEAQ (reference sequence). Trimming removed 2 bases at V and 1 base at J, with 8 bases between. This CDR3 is CASSLQGWNTEAFF. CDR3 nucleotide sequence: TGTGCCAGCAGCTTACAGGGTTGGAACACTGAAGCTTTCTTT. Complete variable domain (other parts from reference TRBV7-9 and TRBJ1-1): DTGVSQNPRHKITKRGQNVTFRCDPISEHNRLYWYRQTLGQGPEFLTYFQNEAQLEKSRLLSDRFSAERPKGSFSTLEIQRTEQGDSAMYLCASSLQGWNTEAFFGQGTRLTVV.

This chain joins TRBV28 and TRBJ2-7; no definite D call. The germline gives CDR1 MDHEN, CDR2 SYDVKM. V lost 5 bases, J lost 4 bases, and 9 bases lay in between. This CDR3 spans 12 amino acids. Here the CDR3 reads CASSLRRYEQYF. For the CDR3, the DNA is TGTGCCAGCAGTCTTAGGCGGTACGAGCAGTACTTC.

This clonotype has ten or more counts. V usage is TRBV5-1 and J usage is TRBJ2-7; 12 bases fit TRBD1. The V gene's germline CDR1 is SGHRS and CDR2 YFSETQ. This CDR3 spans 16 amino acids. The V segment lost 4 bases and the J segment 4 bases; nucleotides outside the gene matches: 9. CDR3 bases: TGCGCCAGCAGCGGACGTGGGACAGGGGGCAGTTACGAGCAGTACTTC. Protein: CASSGRGTGGSYEQYF. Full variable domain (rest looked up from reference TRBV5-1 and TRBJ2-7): KAGVTQTPRYLIKTRGQQVTLSCSPISGHRSVSWYQQTPGQGLQFLFEYFSETQRNKGNFPGRFSGRQFSNSRSEMNVSTLELGDSALYLCASSGRGTGGSYEQYFGPGTRLTVT.

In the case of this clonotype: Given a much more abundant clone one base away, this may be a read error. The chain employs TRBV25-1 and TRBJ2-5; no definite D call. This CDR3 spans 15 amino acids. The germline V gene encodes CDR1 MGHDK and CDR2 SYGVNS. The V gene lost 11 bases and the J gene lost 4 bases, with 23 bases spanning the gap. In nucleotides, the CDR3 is TGTGCCGTGCGGCCCAGTAAGCTAGACCTAGAGACCCAGTACTTC. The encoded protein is CAVRPSKLDLETQYF.

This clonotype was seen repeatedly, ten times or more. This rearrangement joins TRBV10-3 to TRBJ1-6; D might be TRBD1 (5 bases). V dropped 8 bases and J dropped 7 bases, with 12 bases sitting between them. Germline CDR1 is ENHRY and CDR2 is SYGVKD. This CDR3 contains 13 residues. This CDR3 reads CAICAGNNSPLHF. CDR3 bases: TGTGCCATCTGCGCAGGGAACAATTCACCCCTCCACTTT.

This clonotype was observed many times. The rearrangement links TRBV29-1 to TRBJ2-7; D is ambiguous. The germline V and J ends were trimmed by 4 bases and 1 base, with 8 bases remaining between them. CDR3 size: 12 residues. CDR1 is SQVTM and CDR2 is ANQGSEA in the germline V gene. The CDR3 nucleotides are TGCAGCGTTGTTAAGGGATCCTACGAGCAGTACTTC. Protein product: CSVVKGSYEQYF.

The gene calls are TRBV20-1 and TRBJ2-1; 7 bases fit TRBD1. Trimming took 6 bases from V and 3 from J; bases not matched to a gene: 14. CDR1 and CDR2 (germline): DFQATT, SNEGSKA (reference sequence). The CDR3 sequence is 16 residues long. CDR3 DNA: TGCAGTGCCCTTAATAACAGGGGCAGAGGCTACAATGAGCAGTTCTTC. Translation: CSALNNRGRGYNEQFF.

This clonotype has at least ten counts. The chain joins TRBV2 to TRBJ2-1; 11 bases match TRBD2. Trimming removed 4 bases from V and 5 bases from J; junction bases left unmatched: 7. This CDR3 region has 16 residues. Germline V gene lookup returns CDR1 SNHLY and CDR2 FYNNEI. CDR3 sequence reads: CASSAFSGRANNEQFF. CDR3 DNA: TGTGCCAGCAGTGCGTTTAGCGGGAGGGCCAACAATGAGCAGTTCTTC.

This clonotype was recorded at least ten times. CDR3: CASSRLAGVFGTDTQYF. CDR3 nucleotides: TGTGCCAGCAGCCGCCTAGCGGGAGTGTTCGGCACAGATACGCAGTATTTT. J is TRBJ2-3 and V is TRBV5-6, with 10 bases fitting TRBD2. The CDR3 consists of 17 residues. From germline, CDR1 is SGHDT and CDR2 YYEEEE. Unmatched junction bases numbered 9, after V lost 4 bases and J lost 1 base.